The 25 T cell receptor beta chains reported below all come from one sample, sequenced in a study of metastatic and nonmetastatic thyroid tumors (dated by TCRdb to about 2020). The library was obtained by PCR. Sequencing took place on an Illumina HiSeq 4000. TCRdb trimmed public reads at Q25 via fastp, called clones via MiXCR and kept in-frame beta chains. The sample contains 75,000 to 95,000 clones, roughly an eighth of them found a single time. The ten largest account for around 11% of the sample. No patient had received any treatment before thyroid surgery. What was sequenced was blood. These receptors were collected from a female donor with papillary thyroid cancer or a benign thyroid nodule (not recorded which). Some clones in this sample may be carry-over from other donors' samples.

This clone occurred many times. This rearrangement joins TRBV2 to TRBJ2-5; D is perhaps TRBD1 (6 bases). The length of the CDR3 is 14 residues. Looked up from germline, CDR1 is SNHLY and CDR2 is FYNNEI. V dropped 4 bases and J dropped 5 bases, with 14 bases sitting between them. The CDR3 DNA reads TGTGCCAGCAGTGCTCAGGGGCAGGGGGAGACCCAGTACTTC. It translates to CASSAQGQGETQYF.

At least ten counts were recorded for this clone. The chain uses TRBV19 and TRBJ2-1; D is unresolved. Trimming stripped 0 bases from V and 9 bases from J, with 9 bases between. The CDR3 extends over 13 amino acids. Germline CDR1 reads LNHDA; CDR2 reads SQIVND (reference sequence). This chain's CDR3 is CASSIDSVGEQFF. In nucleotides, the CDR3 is TGTGCCAGTAGTATAGATTCAGTTGGTGAGCAGTTCTTC. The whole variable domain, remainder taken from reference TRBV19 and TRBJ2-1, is DGGITQSPKYLFRKEGQNVTLSCEQNLNHDAMYWYRQDPGQGLRLIYYSQIVNDFQKGDIAEGYSVSREKKESFPLTVTSAQKNPTAFYLCASSIDSVGEQFFGPGTRLTVL.

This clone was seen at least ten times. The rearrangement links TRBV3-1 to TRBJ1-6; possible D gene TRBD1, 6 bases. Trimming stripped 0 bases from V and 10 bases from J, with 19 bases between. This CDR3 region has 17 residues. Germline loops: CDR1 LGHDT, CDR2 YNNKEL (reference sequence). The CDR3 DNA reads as TGTGCCAGCAGCCAAGATAAGGGGGGGCCTCCTCGATCACCCCTCCACTTT. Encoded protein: CASSQDKGGPPRSPLHF.

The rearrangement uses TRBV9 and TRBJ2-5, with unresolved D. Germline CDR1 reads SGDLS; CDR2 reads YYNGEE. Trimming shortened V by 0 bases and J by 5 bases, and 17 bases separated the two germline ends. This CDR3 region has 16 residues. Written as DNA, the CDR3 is TGTGCCAGCAGCGTAGGAGTGTCGGTGGTAGAGGAGACCCAGTACTTC. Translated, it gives CASSVGVSVVEETQYF.

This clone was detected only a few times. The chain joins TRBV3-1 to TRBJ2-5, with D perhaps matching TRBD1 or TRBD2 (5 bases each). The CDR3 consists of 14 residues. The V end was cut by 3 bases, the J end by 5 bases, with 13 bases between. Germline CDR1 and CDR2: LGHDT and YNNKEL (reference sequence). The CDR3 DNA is TGTGCCAGCAGCCACACCGGGACGGGGGAGACCCAGTACTTC. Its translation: CASSHTGTGETQYF.

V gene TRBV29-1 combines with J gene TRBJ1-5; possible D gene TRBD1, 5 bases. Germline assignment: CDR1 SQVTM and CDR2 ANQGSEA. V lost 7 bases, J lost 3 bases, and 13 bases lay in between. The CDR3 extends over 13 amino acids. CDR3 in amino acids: CSAGDVNNQPQHF. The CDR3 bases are TGCAGCGCCGGGGACGTAAACAATCAGCCCCAGCATTTT.

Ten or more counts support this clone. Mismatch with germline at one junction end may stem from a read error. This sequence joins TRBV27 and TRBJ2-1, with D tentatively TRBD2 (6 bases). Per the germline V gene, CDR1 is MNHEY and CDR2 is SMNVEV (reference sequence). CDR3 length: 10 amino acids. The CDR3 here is CASPRDSPLF. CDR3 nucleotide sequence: TGTGCCAGCCCTCGGGACTCCCCACTATTC.

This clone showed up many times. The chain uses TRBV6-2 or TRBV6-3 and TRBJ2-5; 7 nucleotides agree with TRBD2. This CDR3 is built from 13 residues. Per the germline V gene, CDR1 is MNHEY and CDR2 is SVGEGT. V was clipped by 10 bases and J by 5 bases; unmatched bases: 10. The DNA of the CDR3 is TGTGCCACCATGGGGGGGGGACGGGAGACCCAGTACTTC. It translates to CATMGGGRETQYF.

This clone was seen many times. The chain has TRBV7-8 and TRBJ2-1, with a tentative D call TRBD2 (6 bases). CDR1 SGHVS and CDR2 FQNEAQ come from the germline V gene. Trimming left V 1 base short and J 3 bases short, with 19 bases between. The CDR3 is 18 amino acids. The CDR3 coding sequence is TGTGCCAGCAGCTTAGTGCCCCCGTTTGGCGGGAACTACAATGAGCAGTTCTTC. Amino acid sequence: CASSLVPPFGGNYNEQFF.

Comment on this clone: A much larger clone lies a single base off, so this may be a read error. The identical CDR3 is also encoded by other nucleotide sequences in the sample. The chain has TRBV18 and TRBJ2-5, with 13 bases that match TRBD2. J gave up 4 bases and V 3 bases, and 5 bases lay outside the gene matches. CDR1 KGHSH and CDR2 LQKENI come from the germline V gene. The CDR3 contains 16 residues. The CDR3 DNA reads TGTGCCAGCTCACCTCCTGGACTAGCGGGGGTAGAGACCCAGTACTTC. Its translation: CASSPPGLAGVETQYF.

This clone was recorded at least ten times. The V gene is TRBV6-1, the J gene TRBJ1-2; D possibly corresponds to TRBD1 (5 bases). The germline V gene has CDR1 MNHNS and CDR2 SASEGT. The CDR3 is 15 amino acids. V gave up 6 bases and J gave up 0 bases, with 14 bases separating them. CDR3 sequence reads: CASRKGTDSNYGYTF. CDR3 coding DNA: TGTGCCAGCAGGAAGGGGACGGACTCTAACTATGGCTACACCTTC.

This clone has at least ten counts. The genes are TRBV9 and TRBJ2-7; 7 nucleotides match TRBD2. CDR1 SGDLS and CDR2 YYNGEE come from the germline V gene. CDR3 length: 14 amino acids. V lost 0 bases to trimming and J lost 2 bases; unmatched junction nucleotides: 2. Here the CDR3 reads CASSVAAGAYEQYF. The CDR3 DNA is TGTGCCAGCAGCGTAGCGGCGGGGGCCTACGAGCAGTACTTC.

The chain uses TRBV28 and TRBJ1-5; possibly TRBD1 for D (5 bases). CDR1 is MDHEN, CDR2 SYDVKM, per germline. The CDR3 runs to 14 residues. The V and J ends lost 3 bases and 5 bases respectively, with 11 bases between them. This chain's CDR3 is CASSFVPGYQPQHF. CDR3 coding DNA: TGTGCCAGCAGTTTCGTGCCAGGGTATCAGCCCCAGCATTTT.

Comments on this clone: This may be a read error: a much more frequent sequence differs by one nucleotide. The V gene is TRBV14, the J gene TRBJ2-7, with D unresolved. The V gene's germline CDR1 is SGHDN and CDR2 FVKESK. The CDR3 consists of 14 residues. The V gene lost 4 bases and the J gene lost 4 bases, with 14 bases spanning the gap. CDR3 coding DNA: TGTGCCAGCAGCCGAAGCTGGAGAGTGTACGAGCAGTACTTC. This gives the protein CASSRSWRVYEQYF.

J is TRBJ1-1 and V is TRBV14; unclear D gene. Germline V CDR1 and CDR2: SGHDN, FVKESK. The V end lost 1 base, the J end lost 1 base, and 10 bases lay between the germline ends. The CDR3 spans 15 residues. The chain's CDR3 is CASSQGKQRNTEAFF. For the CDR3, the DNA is TGTGCCAGCAGCCAAGGGAAACAGCGGAACACTGAAGCTTTCTTT.

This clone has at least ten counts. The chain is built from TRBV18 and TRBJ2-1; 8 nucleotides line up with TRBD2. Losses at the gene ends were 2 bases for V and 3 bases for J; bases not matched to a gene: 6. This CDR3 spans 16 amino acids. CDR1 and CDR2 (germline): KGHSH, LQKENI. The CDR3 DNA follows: TGTGCCAGCTCACCATACCAACTAGCGGTCTACAATGAGCAGTTCTTC. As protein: CASSPYQLAVYNEQFF.

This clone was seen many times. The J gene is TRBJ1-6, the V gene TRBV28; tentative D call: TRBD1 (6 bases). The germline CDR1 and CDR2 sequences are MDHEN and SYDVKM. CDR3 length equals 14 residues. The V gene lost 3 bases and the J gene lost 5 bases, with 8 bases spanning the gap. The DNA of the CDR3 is TGTGCCAGCAGTTTGCGGGACAATAATTCACCCCTCCACTTT. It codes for CASSLRDNNSPLHF.

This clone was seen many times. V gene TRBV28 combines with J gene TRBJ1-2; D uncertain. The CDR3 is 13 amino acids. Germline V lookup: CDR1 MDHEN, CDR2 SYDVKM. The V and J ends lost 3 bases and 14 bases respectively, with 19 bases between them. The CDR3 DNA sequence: TGTGCCAGCAGTTTTAGGGCGGCCTCAAGTATTACCTTC. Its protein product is CASSFRAASSITF.

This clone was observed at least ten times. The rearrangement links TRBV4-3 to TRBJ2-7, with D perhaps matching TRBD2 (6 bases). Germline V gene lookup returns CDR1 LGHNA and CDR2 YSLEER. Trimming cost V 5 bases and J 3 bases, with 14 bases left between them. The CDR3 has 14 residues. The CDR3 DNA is TGCGCCAGCAGCGAAGGTATAGCGGACTACGAGCAGTACTTC. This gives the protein CASSEGIADYEQYF.

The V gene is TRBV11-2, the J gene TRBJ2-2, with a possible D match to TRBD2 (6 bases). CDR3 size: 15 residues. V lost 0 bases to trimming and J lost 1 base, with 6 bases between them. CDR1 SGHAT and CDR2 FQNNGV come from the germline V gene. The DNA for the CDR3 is TGTGCCAGCAGCTTAGAGGGGGGGAACACCGGGGAGCTGTTTTTT. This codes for CASSLEGGNTGELFF. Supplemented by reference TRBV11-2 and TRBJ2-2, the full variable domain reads EAGVAQSPRYKIIEKRQSVAFWCNPISGHATLYWYQQILGQGPKLLIQFQNNGVVDDSQLPKDRFSAERLKGVDSTLKIQPAKLEDSAVYLCASSLEGGNTGELFFGEGSRLTVL.

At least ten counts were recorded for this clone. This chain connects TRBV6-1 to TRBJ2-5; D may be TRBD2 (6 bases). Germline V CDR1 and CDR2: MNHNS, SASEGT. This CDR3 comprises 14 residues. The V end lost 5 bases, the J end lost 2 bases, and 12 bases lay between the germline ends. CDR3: CASSNRDFQETQYF. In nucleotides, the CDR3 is TGTGCCAGCAGTAATCGGGACTTTCAAGAGACCCAGTACTTC.

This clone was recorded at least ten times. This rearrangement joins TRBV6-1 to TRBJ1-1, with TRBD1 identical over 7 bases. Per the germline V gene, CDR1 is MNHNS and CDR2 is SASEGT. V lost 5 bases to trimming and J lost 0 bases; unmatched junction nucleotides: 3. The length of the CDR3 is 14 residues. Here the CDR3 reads CASSLDRVNTEAFF. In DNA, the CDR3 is TGTGCCAGCAGTTTAGACAGGGTGAACACTGAAGCTTTCTTT.

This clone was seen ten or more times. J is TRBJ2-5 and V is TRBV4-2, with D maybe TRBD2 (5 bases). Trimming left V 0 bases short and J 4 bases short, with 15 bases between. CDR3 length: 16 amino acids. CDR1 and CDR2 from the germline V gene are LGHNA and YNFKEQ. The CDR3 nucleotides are TGTGCCAGCAGCCAAGATTATGCAGCGACTATAGAGACCCAGTACTTC. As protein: CASSQDYAATIETQYF.

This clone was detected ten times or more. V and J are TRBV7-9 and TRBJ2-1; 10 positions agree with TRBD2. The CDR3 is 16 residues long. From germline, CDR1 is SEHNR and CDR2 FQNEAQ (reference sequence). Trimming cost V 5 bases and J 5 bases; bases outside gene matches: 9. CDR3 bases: TGTGCCAGCAGCCGACTAGCGGGCCTAGCGAACAATGAGCAGTTCTTC. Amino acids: CASSRLAGLANNEQFF.

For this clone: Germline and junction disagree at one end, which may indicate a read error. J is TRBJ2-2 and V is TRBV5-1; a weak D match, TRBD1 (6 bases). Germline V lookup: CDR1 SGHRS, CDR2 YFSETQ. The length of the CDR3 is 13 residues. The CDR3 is CASSGTGFGDLFF. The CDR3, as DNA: TGCGCCAGCAGCGGTACAGGGTTCGGGGATCTGTTTTTT. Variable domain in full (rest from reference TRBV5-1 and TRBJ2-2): KAGVTQTPRYLIKTRGQQVTLSCSPISGHRSVSWYQQTPGQGLQFLFEYFSETQRNKGNFPGRFSGRQFSNSRSEMNVSTLELGDSALYLCASSGTGFGDLFFGEGSRLTVL.